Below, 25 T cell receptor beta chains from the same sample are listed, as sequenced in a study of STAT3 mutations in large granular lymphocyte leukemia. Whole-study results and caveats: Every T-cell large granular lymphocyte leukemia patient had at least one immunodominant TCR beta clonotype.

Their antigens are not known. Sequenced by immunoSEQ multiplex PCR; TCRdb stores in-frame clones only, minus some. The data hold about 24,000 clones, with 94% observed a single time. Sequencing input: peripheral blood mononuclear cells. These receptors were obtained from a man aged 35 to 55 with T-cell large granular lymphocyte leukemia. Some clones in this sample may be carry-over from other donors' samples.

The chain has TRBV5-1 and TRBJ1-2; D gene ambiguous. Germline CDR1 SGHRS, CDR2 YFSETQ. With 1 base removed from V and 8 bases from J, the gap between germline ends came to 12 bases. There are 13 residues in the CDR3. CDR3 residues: CASSLPRAGGYTF. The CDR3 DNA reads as TGCGCCAGCAGCTTGCCGAGGGCAGGCGGCTACACCTTC.

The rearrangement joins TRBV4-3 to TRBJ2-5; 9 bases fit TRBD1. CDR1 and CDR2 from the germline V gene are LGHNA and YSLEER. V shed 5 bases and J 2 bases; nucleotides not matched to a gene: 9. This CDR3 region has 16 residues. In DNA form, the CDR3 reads TGCGCCAGCAGCTTAGGGACAGGGCGAGGGCAAGAGACCCAGTACTTC. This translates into CASSLGTGRGQETQYF.

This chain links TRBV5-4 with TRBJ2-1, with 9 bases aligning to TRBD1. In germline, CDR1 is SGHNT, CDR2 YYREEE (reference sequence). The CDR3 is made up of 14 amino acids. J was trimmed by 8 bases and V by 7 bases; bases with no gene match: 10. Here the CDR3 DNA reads TGTGCCAGCGTCTTGACAGGGGGTGCGGATGAGCAGTTCTTC. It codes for CASVLTGGADEQFF.

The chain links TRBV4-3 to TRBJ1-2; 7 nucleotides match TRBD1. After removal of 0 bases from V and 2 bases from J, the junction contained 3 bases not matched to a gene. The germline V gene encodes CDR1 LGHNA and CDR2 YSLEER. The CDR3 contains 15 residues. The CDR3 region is CASSQDGRGNYGYTF. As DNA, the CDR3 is TGCGCCAGCAGCCAAGACGGCAGGGGGAACTATGGCTACACCTTC.

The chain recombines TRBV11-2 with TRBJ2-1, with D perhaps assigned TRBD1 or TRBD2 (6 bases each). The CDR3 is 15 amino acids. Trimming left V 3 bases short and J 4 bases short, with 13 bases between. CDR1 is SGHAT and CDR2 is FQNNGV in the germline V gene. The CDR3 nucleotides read TGTGCCAGCAGCTTGGTACAGGGACTGTACAATGAGCAGTTCTTC. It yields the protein CASSLVQGLYNEQFF.

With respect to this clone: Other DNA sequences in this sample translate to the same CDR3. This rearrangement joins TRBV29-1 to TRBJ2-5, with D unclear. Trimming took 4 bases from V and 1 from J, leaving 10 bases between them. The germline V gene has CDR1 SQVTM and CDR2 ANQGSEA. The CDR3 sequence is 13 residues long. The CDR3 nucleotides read TGCAGCGTTGTAGGTGGATCCCAAGAGACCCAGTACTTC. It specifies CSVVGGSQETQYF. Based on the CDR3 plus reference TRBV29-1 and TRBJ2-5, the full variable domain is SAVISQKPSRDICQRGTSLTIQCQVDSQVTMMFWYRQQPGQSLTLIATANQGSEATYESGFVIDKFPISRPNLTFSTLTVSNMSPEDSSIYLCSVVGGSQETQYFGPGTRLLVL.

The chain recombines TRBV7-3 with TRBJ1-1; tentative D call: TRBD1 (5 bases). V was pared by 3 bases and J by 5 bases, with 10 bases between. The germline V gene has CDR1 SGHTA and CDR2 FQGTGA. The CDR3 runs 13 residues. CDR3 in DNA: TGTGCCAGCAGCTTTAGGGGCGGGACTGAAGCTTTCTTT. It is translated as CASSFRGGTEAFF.

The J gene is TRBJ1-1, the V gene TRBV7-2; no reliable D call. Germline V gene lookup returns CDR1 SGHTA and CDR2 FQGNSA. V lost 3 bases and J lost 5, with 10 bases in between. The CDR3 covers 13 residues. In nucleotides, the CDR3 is TGTGCCAGCAGCTTTTATGAGTCTACTGAAGCTTTCTTT. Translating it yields CASSFYESTEAFF.

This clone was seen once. Here the CDR3 reads CATSIRQGEYEQYF. DNA of the CDR3: TGTGCCACCAGCATCCGACAGGGAGAGTACGAGCAGTACTTC. This chain connects TRBV15 to TRBJ2-7, with TRBD1 matching 7 bases. The CDR3 consists of 14 residues. Germline V gives CDR1 LNHNV, CDR2 YYDKDF (reference sequence). Losses at the gene ends were 4 bases for V and 4 bases for J; bases not matched to a gene: 7. Looking up the rest from reference TRBV15 and TRBJ2-7 gives the full variable domain: DAMVIQNPRYQVTQFGKPVTLSCSQTLNHNVMYWYQQKSSQAPKLLFHYYDKDFNNEADTPDNFQSRRPNTSFCFLDIRSPGLGDTAMYLCATSIRQGEYEQYFGPGTRLTVT.

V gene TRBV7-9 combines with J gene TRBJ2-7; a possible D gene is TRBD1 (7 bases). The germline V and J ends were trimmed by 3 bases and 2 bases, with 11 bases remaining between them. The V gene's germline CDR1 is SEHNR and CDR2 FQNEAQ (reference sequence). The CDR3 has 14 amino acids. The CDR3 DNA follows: TGTGCCAGCAGCTTCGGGGGACAGCCCTACGAGCAGTACTTC. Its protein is CASSFGGQPYEQYF.

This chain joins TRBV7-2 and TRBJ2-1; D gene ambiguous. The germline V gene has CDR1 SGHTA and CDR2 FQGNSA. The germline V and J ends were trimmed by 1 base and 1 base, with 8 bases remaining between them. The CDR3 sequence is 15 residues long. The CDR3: CASSLGIGSYNEQFF. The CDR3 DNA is TGTGCCAGCAGCTTAGGTATAGGATCCTACAATGAGCAGTTCTTC.

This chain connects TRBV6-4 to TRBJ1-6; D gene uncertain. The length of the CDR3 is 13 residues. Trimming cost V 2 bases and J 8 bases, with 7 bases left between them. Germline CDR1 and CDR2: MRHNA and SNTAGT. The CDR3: CASSDRADSPLHF. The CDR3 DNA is TGTGCCAGCAGTGACAGGGCGGATTCACCCCTCCACTTT.

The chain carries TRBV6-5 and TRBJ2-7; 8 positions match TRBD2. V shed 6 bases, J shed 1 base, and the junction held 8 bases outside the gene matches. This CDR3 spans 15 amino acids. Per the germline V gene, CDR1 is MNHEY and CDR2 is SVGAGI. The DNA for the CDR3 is TGTGCCAGCAGCAAACTAGCGGCGCGATCCTACGAGCAGTACTTC. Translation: CASSKLAARSYEQYF.

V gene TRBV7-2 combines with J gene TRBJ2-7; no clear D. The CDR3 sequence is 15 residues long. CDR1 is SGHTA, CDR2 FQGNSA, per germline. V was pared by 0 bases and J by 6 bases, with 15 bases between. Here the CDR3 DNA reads TGTGCCAGCAGCTTAGCGTCGACCCGAAGAAGCGAGCAGTACTTC. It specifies CASSLASTRRSEQYF.

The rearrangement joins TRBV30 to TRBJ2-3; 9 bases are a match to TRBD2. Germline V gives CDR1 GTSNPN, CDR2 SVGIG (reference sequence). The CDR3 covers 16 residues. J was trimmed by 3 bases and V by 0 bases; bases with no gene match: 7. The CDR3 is CAWSVGSGGKTDTQYF. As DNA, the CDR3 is TGTGCCTGGAGTGTCGGTAGCGGGGGTAAGACAGATACGCAGTATTTT.

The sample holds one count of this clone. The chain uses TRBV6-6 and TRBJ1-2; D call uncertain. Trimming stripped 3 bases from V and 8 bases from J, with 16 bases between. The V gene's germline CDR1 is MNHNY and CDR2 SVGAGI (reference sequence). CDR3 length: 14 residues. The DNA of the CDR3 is TGTGCCAGCAGTTATCGGGCGGCCGGCAGCGGCTACACCTTC. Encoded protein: CASSYRAAGSGYTF.

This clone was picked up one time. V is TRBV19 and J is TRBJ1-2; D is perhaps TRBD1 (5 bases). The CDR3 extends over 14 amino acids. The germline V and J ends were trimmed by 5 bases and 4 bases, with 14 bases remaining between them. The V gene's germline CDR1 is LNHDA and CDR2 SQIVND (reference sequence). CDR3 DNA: TGTGCCAGTAGTCCGAGGGGACGGGGCTATGGCTACACCTTC. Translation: CASSPRGRGYGYTF.

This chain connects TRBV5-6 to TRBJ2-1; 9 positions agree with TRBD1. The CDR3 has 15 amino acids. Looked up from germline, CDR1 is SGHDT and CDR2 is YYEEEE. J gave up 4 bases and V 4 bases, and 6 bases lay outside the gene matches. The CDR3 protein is CASSLVGQGYNEQFF. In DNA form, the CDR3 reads TGTGCCAGCAGCCTAGTGGGACAGGGATACAATGAGCAGTTCTTC.

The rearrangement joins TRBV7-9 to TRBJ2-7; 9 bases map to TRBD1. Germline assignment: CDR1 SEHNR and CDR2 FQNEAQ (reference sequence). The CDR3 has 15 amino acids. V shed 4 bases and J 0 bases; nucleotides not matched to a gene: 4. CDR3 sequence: CASSSDRGASYEQYF. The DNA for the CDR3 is TGTGCCAGCAGCTCGGACAGGGGCGCCTCCTACGAGCAGTACTTC.

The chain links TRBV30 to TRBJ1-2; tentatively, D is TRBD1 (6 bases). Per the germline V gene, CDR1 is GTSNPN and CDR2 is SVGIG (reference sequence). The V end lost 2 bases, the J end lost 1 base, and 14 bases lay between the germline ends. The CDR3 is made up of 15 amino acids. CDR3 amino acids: CAWSITGSINYGYTF. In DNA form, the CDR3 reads TGTGCCTGGAGTATTACAGGGTCTATTAACTATGGCTACACCTTC.

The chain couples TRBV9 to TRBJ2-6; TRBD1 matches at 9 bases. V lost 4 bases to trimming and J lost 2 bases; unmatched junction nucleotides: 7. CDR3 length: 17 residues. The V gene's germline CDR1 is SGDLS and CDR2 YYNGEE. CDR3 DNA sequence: TGTGCCAGCAGCTCACAGGGGGCGTCGGCTGGGGCCAACGTCCTGACTTTC. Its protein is CASSSQGASAGANVLTF.

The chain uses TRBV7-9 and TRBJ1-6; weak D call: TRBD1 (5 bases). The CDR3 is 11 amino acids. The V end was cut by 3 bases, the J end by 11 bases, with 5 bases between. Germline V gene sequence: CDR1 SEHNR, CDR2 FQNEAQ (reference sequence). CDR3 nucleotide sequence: TGTGCCAGCAGCTTGGGGCCACCCCTCCACTTT. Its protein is CASSLGPPLHF.

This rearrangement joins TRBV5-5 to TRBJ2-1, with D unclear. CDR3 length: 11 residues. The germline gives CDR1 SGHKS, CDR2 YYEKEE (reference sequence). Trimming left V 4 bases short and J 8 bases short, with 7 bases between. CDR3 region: CASSPSYEQFF. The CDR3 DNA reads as TGTGCCAGCAGCCCGAGCTATGAGCAGTTCTTC.

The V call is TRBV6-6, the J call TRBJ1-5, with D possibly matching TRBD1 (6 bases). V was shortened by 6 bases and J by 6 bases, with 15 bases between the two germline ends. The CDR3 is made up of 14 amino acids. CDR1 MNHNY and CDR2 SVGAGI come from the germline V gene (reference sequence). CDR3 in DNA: TGTGCCAGCAGCCCCGGACAGTTGGTTCAGCCCCAGCATTTT. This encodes CASSPGQLVQPQHF.

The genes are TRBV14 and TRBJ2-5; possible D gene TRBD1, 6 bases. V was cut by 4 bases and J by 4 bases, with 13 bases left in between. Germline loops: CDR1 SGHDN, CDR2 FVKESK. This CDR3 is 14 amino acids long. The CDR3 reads CASSLSWGPETQYF. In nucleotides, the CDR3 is TGTGCCAGCAGCCTCTCGTGGGGGCCAGAGACCCAGTACTTC.